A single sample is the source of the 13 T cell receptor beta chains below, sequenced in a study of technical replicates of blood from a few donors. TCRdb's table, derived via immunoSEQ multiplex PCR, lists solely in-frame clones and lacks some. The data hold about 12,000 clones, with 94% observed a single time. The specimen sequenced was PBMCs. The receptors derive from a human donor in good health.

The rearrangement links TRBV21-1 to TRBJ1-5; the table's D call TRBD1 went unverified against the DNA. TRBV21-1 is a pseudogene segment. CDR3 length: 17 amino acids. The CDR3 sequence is CASSPWDRGGCNQPQHF. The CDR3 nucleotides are TGTGCCAGCAGCCCTTGGGACAGGGGCGGTTGCAATCAGCCCCAGCATTTT.

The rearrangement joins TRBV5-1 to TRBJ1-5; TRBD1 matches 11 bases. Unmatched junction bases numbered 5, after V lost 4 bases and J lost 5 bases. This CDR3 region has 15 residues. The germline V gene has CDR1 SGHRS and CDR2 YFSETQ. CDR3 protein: CASSIGQGADQPQHF. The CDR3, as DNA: TGCGCCAGCAGCATAGGACAGGGGGCTGATCAGCCCCAGCATTTT.

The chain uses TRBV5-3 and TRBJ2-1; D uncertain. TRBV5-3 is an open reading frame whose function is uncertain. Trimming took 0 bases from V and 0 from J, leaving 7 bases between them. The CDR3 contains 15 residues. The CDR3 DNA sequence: TGTGCCAGAAGCTTGGGAGGCGTCTCCTACAATGAGCAGTTCTTC. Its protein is CARSLGGVSYNEQFF.

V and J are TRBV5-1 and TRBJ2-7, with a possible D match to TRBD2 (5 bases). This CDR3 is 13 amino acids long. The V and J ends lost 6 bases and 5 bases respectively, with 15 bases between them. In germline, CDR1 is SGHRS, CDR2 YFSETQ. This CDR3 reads CASNPREWDEQYF. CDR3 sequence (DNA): TGCGCCAGCAATCCGAGGGAATGGGACGAGCAGTACTTC. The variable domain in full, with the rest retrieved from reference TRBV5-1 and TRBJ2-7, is KAGVTQTPRYLIKTRGQQVTLSCSPISGHRSVSWYQQTPGQGLQFLFEYFSETQRNKGNFPGRFSGRQFSNSRSEMNVSTLELGDSALYLCASNPREWDEQYFGPGTRLTVT.

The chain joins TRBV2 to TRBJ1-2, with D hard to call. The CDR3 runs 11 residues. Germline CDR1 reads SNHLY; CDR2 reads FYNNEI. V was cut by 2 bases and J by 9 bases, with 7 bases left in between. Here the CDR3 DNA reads TGTGCCAGCAGTGAAAGCGGGCGCTACACCTTC. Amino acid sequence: CASSESGRYTF.

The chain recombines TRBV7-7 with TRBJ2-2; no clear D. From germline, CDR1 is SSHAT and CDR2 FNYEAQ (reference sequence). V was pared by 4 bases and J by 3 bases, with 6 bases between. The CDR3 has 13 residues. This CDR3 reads CASSSEYTGELFF. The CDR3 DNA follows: TGTGCCAGCAGCTCCGAGTACACCGGGGAGCTGTTTTTT.

The CDR3 sequence: CASSPGTGIYEQYF. The CDR3 DNA reads TGTGCCAGCAGCCCCGGGACAGGGATCTACGAGCAGTACTTC. V is TRBV28 and J is TRBJ2-7; 9 bases agree with TRBD1. After removal of 6 bases from V and 3 bases from J, the junction contained 6 bases not matched to a gene. This CDR3 comprises 14 residues. Germline CDR1 is MDHEN and CDR2 is SYDVKM.

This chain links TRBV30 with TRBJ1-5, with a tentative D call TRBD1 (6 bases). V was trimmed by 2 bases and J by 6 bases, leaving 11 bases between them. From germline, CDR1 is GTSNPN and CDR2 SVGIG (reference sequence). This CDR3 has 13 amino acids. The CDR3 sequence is CAWSKGDGQPQHF. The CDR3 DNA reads TGTGCCTGGAGTAAGGGGGACGGTCAGCCCCAGCATTTT. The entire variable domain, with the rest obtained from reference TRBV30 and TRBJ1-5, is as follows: SQTIHQWPATLVQPVGSPLSLECTVEGTSNPNLYWYRQAAGRGLQLLFYSVGIGQISSEVPQNLSASRPQDRQFILSSKKLLLSDSGFYLCAWSKGDGQPQHFGDGTRLSIL.

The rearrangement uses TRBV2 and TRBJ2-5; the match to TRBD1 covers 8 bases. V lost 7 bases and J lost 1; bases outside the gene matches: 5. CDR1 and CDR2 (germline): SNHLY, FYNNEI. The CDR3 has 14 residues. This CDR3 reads CASTPDRGQETQYF. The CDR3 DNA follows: TGTGCCAGCACTCCCGACAGGGGCCAAGAGACCCAGTACTTC.

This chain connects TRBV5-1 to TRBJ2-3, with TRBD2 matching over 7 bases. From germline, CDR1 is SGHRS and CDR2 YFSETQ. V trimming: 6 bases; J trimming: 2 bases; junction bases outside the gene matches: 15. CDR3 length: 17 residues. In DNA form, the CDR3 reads TGCGCCAGCATGGGCCAGCGGGATTTACCGGTCACAGATACGCAGTATTTT. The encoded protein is CASMGQRDLPVTDTQYF.

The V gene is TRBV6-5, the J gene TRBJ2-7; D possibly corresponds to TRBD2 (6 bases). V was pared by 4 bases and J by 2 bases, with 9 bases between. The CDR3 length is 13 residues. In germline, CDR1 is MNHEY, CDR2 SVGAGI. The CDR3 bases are TGTGCCAGCAGTTTATCGGGGGCCTACGAGCAGTACTTC. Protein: CASSLSGAYEQYF.

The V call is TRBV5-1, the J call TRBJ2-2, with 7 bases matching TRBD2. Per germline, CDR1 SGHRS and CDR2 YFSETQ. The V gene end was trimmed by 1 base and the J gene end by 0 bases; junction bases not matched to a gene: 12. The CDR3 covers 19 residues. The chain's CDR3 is CASSLSSSGQGANTGELFF. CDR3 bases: TGCGCCAGCAGCTTGTCGTCTAGCGGTCAGGGAGCGAACACCGGGGAGCTGTTTTTT.

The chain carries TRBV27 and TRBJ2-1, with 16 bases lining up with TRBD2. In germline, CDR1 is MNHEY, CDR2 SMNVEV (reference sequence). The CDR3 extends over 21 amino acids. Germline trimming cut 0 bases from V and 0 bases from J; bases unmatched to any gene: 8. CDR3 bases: TGTGCCAGCAGTTTATCCCCGGGACTAGCGGGAGGGCGGAGCTCCTACAATGAGCAGTTCTTC. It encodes CASSLSPGLAGGRSSYNEQFF.